This T cell receptor beta chain originates from a study of T-cell reconstitution after alpha-beta-depleted transplantation in children listed by TCRdb under 2016. Regarding the research as a whole: Using TCR repertoire profiling, the study quantitatively followed how T-cell immune reconstitution unfolded in children after TCRalphabeta/CD19-depleted allogeneic hematopoietic cell transplantation. Findings and caveats that apply to the study as a whole: Hyperexpanded clone frequencies declined over subsequent months; after one year, T-cell counts and TCRbeta diversity were mostly attributed to newly produced T cells. In some patients, the high TCRbeta diversity seen at day 60 was put down to recipient T cells and intrathymic progenitors that had survived conditioning. The apparently early recovery of alphabetaT-cell counts about two months after transplant reportedly depended on only several hundred rapidly expanded clones that came from non-depleted graft cells.

This clonotype was observed a handful of times. Its antigen is unknown. No base qualities exist here, and no much larger clone lies one base off it. The treatment or condition label for this specimen denotes: allogeneic hematopoietic cell transplantation with graft depleted of TCRalphabeta T cells and CD19 B cells. The transplant recipients were children given TCRalphabeta/CD19-depleted allogeneic hematopoietic cell grafts. Library construction relied on PCR. The data were produced on an Illumina HiSeq 2500. To normalize quantification of the TCRbeta repertoire, the TCR libraries were built with molecular barcoding that relied on unique molecular identifiers. Starting from the raw public reads, TCRdb applied fastp trimming at Q25, assembled clones with MiXCR and retained in-frame beta chains. For every CDR3 protein sequence, its rows merge into one entry that carries the most common genes and DNA. The sample table shows nearly 350,000 distinct CDR3 sequences, and roughly 16% are seen once. The ten largest clones capture just over 40% of the sample.

For CDR1 and CDR2, the germline V gene (reference sequence) lists DFQATT and SNEGSKA. V has 5 bases trimmed and J has 6 bases trimmed; junction bases matching no gene number 14. The cysteine opens and the phenylalanine closes a CDR3 of 16 amino acids. CDR3 DNA is the only sequence kept; it has 48 bases, read in frame from the first base. Sequenced material: PBMCs, mostly from graft donor cells, taken 360 days after TCRalphabeta/CD19-depleted stem cell transplant. The sequence is built from TRBV20-1 and TRBJ2-1; 9 bases in the junction line up with TRBD2. The sequence came from a male patient aged 2 to 9 who had a stem cell transplant for acute lymphoblastic leukemia, so the T cells may come from the graft donor. This receptor carries the CDR3 CSASRLFSGSPNEQFF. The sequence in DNA is TGCAGTGCTTCCCGTTTATTTAGCGGGAGTCCCAATGAGCAGTTCTTC.